These T cell receptor beta chains were read from a single sample in a study of molecular identifiers for immune sequencing clone quantification. TCRdb re-analysed the PCR reads in MiXCR, keeping a single row per CDR3 protein. This repertoire shows approximately 60,000 distinct CDR3 sequences, about 19% found once; its top ten account for 1.4% to 1.5%. Sequencing was carried out using naive CD8+ T cells from blood, with Jurkat cell RNA spiked in. Every receptor here comes from a human donor in good health. Some libraries in this study had Jurkat cell RNA spiked in. Both conserved end residues are part of each CDR3. D genes are given only for firm matches. Where a row states a size, it is once, few, many or the class of an expanded clone; other rows omit it.

d_call	v_call	j_call	clone_size	cdr3_nt	cdr3_aa
.	TRBV25-1	TRBJ2-7	.	TGTGCCAGGCCATCCGCCTCCTACGAGCAGTACTTC	CARPSASYEQYF
TRBD2	TRBV7-2	TRBJ2-5	many	TGTGCCAGCAGCTTTATTAGAGGACTAGCGGGAGCTGCAGAGACCCAGTACTTC	CASSFIRGLAGAAETQYF
TRBD1	TRBV6-6	TRBJ2-1	many	TGTGCCAGCAGTACCAGGAACGAGGACAGGTACAATGAGCAGTTCTTC	CASSTRNEDRYNEQFF
TRBD1	TRBV11-3	TRBJ1-6	few	TGTGCCAGCAGCTGGGATTTCGGGGACAGGGATAATTCACCCCTCCACTTT	CASSWDFGDRDNSPLHF
.	TRBV4-1	TRBJ1-4	many	TGCGCCAGCAGCGGTCTGAATAATGAAAAACTGTTTTTT	CASSGLNNEKLFF
.	TRBV5-6	TRBJ2-7	few	TGTGCCAGCGGATCAGCGACAGGCACCCCCTACGAGCAGTACTTC	CASGSATGTPYEQYF
TRBD2	TRBV5-1	TRBJ2-1	few	TGCGCCAGCAGCCCCGCGAGCGGGAACATCTACGATGAGCGGTTCTTC	CASSPASGNIYDERFF
.	TRBV7-6	TRBJ2-3	many	TGTGCCAGCAGCCCTCAGGGTCAAAACACAGATACGCAGTATTTT	CASSPQGQNTDTQYF
.	TRBV4-1	TRBJ2-7	many	TGCGCCAGCAGCCAAGCCCAGGGACAAGCCTACGAGCAGTACTTC	CASSQAQGQAYEQYF
.	TRBV20-1	TRBJ1-1	.	TGCTGTGCTAGAGATCTGACAGGCGGCACTGAAGCTTTCTTT	CCARDLTGGTEAFF
TRBD2	TRBV29-1	TRBJ2-7	many	TGCAGATTCCCCGGGACTAGCGGACTTTTCGAGCAGTACTTC	CRFPGTSGLFEQYF
TRBD1	TRBV7-9	TRBJ2-2	many	TGTGCCAGCAGCGAGGGACAGGGGACCGGGGAGCTGTTTTTT	CASSEGQGTGELFF
.	TRBV12-3/TRBV12-4	TRBJ2-3	.	TGTGCCAGTGGGGTGCGGGAAACGGGCACAGATACGCAGTATTTT	CASGVRETGTDTQYF
.	TRBV28	TRBJ1-1	many	TGTGCCAGCAGTAGGCTGGTCACTGAAGCTTTCTTT	CASSRLVTEAFF
.	TRBV18	TRBJ1-1	many	TGTGCCAGCTCACCCGGACCAGGTCTGAACACTGAAGCTTTCTTT	CASSPGPGLNTEAFF
.	TRBV4-3	TRBJ2-7	few	TGCGCCAGCAGCCGCACATGGATAGCGGAGCCACCGGACGAGCAGTACTTC	CASSRTWIAEPPDEQYF
.	TRBV4-1	TRBJ1-4	many	TGCGCCAGCAGCCAAGAAAGGGGGACTAATGAAAAACTGTTTTTT	CASSQERGTNEKLFF
TRBD2	TRBV28	TRBJ2-7	many	TGTGCCAGCAAAGCCTTAGCGGGAGGGCCCTACGAGCAGTACTTC	CASKALAGGPYEQYF
.	TRBV6-2/TRBV6-3	TRBJ2-7	.	TGTGCCAGCTCGGGGGGCATCACCTACGAGCAGTACTTC	CASSGGITYEQYF
TRBD2	TRBV13	TRBJ2-6	many	TGTGCCAGCAGCTTACTAGCGGGACTAGCTGGGGCCAACGTCCTGACTTTC	CASSLLAGLAGANVLTF
TRBD2	TRBV9	TRBJ2-2	many	TGTGCCAGCAGCAACGGACTAGCGGGAAACTCCGGGGAGCTGTTTTTT	CASSNGLAGNSGELFF
.	TRBV20-1	TRBJ2-1	many	TGCAGTGCTAGGCCGTTAGTGAATCGAAACAATGAGCAGTTCTTC	CSARPLVNRNNEQFF
.	TRBV20-1	TRBJ2-1	.	TGCAGTGCTAGCACAGGGACCTGGCGGGATTACAATGAGCAGTTCTTC	CSASTGTWRDYNEQFF
TRBD1	TRBV24-1	TRBJ2-3	.	TGTGCCACCAGTGACCAGACAGGGGGCGCAGATACGCAGTATTTT	CATSDQTGGADTQYF
.	TRBV5-1	TRBJ2-2	.	TGCGCCAGCAACTTAGGACCACTAGAGAACACCGGGGGGCTGTTTTTT	CASNLGPLENTGGLFF
.	TRBV14	TRBJ2-3	many	TGTGCCAGCAGCCCGGGGTCGTCTCGGACAGATACGCAGTATTTT	CASSPGSSRTDTQYF
.	TRBV20-1	TRBJ2-3	many	TGCAGTGCCCACTGGGGTACGCAGTATTTT	CSAHWGTQYF
TRBD1	TRBV7-6	TRBJ2-5	many	TGTGCCAGCAGCTTGAGGGACAGCTGGGAGACCCAGTACTTC	CASSLRDSWETQYF
TRBD2	TRBV7-2	TRBJ2-2	many	TGTGCCAGCAGCTTAGATAGCGGGAGGGCCTTTGGCGGGGAGCTGTTTTTT	CASSLDSGRAFGGELFF
.	TRBV13	TRBJ1-1	many	TGTGCCAGCAGCTTAGGGGGAAGGAGCATGAACACTGAAGCTTTCTTT	CASSLGGRSMNTEAFF
TRBD2	TRBV24-1	TRBJ2-1	many	TGTGCCACCAGTGATACTACGACTAGCGGGAGGTTGAATGAGCAGTTCTTC	CATSDTTTSGRLNEQFF
TRBD2	TRBV11-2	TRBJ2-1	many	TGTGCCAGCAGGAGACTAGCGGGAGACAATGAGCAGTTCTTC	CASRRLAGDNEQFF
TRBD1	TRBV30	TRBJ2-7	many	TGTGCCTGGAGCGCCGGGACAGGATCCTACGAGCAGTACTTC	CAWSAGTGSYEQYF
.	TRBV3-1	TRBJ2-7	many	TGTGCCAGCAGCCCGTATGACCCGACAGCTCCCTACGAGCAGTACTTC	CASSPYDPTAPYEQYF
.	TRBV28	TRBJ1-2	many	TGTGCCAGCAGTTCCAGGGGAGCGGACTATGGCTACACCTTC	CASSSRGADYGYTF
.	TRBV5-6	TRBJ2-7	once	TGTGCCAGCAGCTTGGCTTTCCGACTCTCCTACGAGCAGCACTTC	CASSLAFRLSYEQHF
.	TRBV11-2	TRBJ1-1	few	TGTGCCAGCAGCTATACGCCCCCGACGGTGAACACTGAAGCTTTCTTT	CASSYTPPTVNTEAFF
TRBD1	TRBV28	TRBJ1-2	many	TGTGCCAGCAGCCCCGGTCCCGGGACAGGGAACTATGGCTACACCTTC	CASSPGPGTGNYGYTF
.	TRBV10-3	TRBJ2-2	many	TGTGCCATCAGTGGGAATGGGGGAACCGGGGAGCTGTTTTTT	CAISGNGGTGELFF
.	TRBV6-2/TRBV6-3	TRBJ2-3	many	TGTGCCAGCGATTTTGAAGATACGCAGTATTTT	CASDFEDTQYF
.	TRBV12-3/TRBV12-4	TRBJ2-4	many	TGTGCCAGCATCGATCCTCTAGCCAAAAACATTCAGTACTTC	CASIDPLAKNIQYF
TRBD1	TRBV19	TRBJ1-1	many	TGTGCCAGTAGTATGACAGGGCTTGCCACTGAAGCTTTCTTT	CASSMTGLATEAFF
.	TRBV7-9	TRBJ2-2	many	TGTGCCAGCAGCTTAGCAAAGAACGGGGAGCTGTTTTTT	CASSLAKNGELFF
.	TRBV19	TRBJ1-5	few	TGTGCCAGTAGTATAGATCGGACCCGACGGGGGCAGCCCCAGCATTTT	CASSIDRTRRGQPQHF
.	TRBV27	TRBJ2-5	many	TGTGCCAGCTCCCTTAGGAAAGTGGAGGGGGTAAAGACCCAGTACTTC	CASSLRKVEGVKTQYF
TRBD1	TRBV6-5	TRBJ1-5	.	TGTGCCAGCGCTACGGGACAGGGGCATCAGCCCCAGCATTTT	CASATGQGHQPQHF
.	TRBV4-2	TRBJ1-1	few	TGTGCCAGCAGCCAGGACATTGGGGGGTCTGTGAACACTGAAGCTTTCTTT	CASSQDIGGSVNTEAFF
TRBD1	TRBV7-9	TRBJ2-4	many	TGTGCCAGCAGCATTACGGCCGGGACAGGGCCCATTCAGTACTTC	CASSITAGTGPIQYF
TRBD1	TRBV27	TRBJ2-7	many	TGTGCCAGCGGTGCCGGGACAGGGGGTTCCGAGCAGTACTTC	CASGAGTGGSEQYF
.	TRBV27	TRBJ1-6	few	TGTGCCAGCAGTTCGACCTTAATCCCCCACTTT	CASSSTLIPHF
TRBD1	TRBV7-9	TRBJ1-5	many	TGTGCCAGCAGCCGCGGACAGGGTGGCAATCAGCCCCAGCATTTT	CASSRGQGGNQPQHF
.	TRBV30	TRBJ1-6	many	TGTGCCTGGAGTGTTCAGGATATCTATAATTCACCCCTCCACTTT	CAWSVQDIYNSPLHF
TRBD1	TRBV2	TRBJ2-1	many	TGTGCCAGCAGTGAGCCAGGGACAGGGGGTTTCGATGAGCAGTTCTTC	CASSEPGTGGFDEQFF
.	TRBV20-1	TRBJ2-7	many	TGCAGTGCTAGGGACATCGGGGTCTACGAGCAGTACTTC	CSARDIGVYEQYF
.	TRBV27	TRBJ1-5	many	TGTGCCAGCAGTTTAAAAGGTACCAATCGGCCCCAGCATTTT	CASSLKGTNRPQHF